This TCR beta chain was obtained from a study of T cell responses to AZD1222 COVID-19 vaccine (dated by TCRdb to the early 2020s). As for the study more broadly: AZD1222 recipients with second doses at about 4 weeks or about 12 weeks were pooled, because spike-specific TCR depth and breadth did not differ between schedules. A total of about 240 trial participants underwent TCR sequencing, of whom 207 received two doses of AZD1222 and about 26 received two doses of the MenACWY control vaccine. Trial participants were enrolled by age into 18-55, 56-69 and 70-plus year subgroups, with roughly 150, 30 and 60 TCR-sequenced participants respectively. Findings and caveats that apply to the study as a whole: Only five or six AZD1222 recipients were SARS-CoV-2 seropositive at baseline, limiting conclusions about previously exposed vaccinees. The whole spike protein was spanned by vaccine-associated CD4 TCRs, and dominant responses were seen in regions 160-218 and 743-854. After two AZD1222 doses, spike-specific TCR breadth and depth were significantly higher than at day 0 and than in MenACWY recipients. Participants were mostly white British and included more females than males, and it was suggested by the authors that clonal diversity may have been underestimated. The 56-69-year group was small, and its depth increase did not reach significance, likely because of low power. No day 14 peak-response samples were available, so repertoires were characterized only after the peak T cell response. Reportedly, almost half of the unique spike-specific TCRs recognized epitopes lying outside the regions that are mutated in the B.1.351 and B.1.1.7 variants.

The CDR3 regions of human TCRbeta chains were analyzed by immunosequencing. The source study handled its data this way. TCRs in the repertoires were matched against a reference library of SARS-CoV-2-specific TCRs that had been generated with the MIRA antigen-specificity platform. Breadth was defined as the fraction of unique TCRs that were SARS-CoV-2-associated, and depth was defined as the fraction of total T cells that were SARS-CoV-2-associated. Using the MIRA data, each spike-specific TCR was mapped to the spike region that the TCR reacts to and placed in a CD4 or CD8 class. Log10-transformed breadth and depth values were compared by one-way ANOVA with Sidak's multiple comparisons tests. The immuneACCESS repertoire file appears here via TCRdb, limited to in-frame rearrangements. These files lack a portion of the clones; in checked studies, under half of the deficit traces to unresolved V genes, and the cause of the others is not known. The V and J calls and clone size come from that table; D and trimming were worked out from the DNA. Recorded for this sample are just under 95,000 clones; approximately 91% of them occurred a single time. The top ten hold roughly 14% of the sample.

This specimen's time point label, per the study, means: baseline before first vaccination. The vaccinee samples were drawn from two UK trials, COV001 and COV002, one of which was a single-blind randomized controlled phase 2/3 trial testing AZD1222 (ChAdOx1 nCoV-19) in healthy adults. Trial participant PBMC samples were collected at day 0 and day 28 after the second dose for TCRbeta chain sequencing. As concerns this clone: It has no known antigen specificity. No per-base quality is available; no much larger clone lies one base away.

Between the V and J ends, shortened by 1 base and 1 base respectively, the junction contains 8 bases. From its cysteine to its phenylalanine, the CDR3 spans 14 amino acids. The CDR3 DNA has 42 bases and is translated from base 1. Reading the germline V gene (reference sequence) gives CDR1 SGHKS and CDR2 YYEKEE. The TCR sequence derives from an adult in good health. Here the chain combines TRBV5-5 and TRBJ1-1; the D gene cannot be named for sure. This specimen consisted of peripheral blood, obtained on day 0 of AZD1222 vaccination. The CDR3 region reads CASSLYGENTEAFF. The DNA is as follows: TGTGCCAGCAGCTTGTACGGGGAGAACACTGAAGCTTTCTTT.